A selection of T cell receptor beta chains follows, all from one sample in a study of T cell clonotyping in hematopoietic cell transplantation. Sequencing used immunoSEQ multiplex PCR; TCRdb keeps in-frame clones, though not all of them. The top ten clones hold roughly 19% of a sample with around 3,600 clones, about 17% of them seen once. The source material was peripheral blood mononuclear cells, sampled 30 days after allogeneic stem cell transplant. The receptor set was obtained from a male patient aged 50 to 59 who had an allogeneic stem cell transplant from a related donor, so the T cells may come from the graft donor. Some clones in this sample may be carry-over from other donors' samples. CDR3s leave out the opening cysteine and the closing phenylalanine or tryptophan. Clone sizes are given selectively: once, few, many, or a class where the clone is expanded.

V	J	size	length	CDR3
TRBV30	TRBJ1-5	-	12	AWGGLYSNQPQH
TRBV6-1	TRBJ2-6	few	13	ASSDGGSGANVLT
TRBV9	TRBJ2-1	few	13	ASSVGGGIPNEQF
TRBV29-1	TRBJ1-4	few	11	SATGPTNEKLF
TRBV2	TRBJ2-5	medium-sized	14	ASSESEESAQETQY
TRBV30	TRBJ2-7	few	9	AWSLSYEQY
TRBV30	TRBJ2-7	-	12	AWSVLGGYYEQY
TRBV5-1	TRBJ2-7	-	15	ASSALATSGSLYEQY
TRBV5-6	TRBJ1-2	medium-sized	12	ASTEDSPNYGYT
TRBV7-9	TRBJ1-5	few	12	ASSPIYSNQPQH
TRBV30	TRBJ1-4	once	13	AWSPPGRGLEKLF
TRBV30	TRBJ1-5	-	12	AWSVHGSNQPQH
TRBV6-5	TRBJ2-5	few	12	ASSAAPGQETQY
TRBV4-1	TRBJ2-7	large	14	ASSQGDSPFSYEQY
TRBV15	TRBJ2-7	few	12	ATSRGQGAREQY
TRBV29-1	TRBJ2-5	large	9	SVWGKETQY
TRBV30	TRBJ1-2	few	11	AEKGTANYGYT
TRBV6-5	TRBJ2-3	few	12	ASSLLGLAGTQY
TRBV30	TRBJ2-1	few	13	AWNPGTRAYNEQF
TRBV4-1	TRBJ1-2	-	13	ASSQGYRGNYGYT
TRBV20-1	TRBJ2-5	few	9	SATHQETQY
TRBV30	TRBJ2-5	-	12	AWSQTGQGLPQY
TRBV6-5	TRBJ1-4	few	12	ASSYSGADEKLF
TRBV14	TRBJ2-7	few	13	ASSRLGGAFYEQY
TRBV25-1	TRBJ1-5	-	11	ASSEVGSQPQH
TRBV30	TRBJ2-7	-	10	AWNSMGVEQY